These 19 T cell receptor beta chains were all obtained from the same sample, sequenced in a study of patients and donors after allogeneic stem cell transplantation. TCRdb ran MiXCR on the RT-PCR reads and lists one entry per CDR3 protein. The sample lists over 150,000 distinct CDR3 sequences; roughly two fifths were seen once. The sample comprised blood, either unsorted or a sorted T cell fraction (not recorded which). These TCRs come from a human donor who was either an allogeneic HSCT recipient or a stem cell or donor lymphocyte infusion donor (not recorded which). It is not recorded whose cells these are; they may come from a transplant donor.

The CDR3 DNA is TGCAGCGTCTCGTGGTACACTGAAGCTTTCTTT. Amino acid sequence: CSVSWYTEAFF. V gene TRBV29-1 combines with J gene TRBJ1-1; D ambiguous. Looked up from germline, CDR1 is SQVTM and CDR2 is ANQGSEA. Trimming removed 6 bases at V and 3 bases at J, with 8 bases between. This CDR3 has 11 residues.

The chain combines TRBV7-2 with TRBJ1-1, with a possible D match to TRBD1 (5 bases). The germline gives CDR1 SGHTA, CDR2 FQGNSA. Trimming took 5 bases from V and 4 from J, leaving 17 bases between them. The CDR3 totals 15 residues. The CDR3 region is CASSTGGVQTTEAFF. CDR3 in DNA: TGTGCCAGCAGCACCGGAGGGGTTCAGACCACTGAAGCTTTCTTT.

The chain recombines TRBV12-3 or TRBV12-4 with TRBJ1-4; D gene ambiguous. V lost 3 bases to trimming and J lost 8 bases, with 10 bases between them. The CDR3 has 13 amino acids. The CDR3 loop is CASSFHLWEKLFF. The CDR3 DNA sequence: TGTGCCAGCAGTTTTCACTTGTGGGAAAAACTGTTTTTT.

V and J are TRBV6-2 or TRBV6-3 and TRBJ2-1, with TRBD2 identical over 8 bases. Germline CDR1 is MNHEY and CDR2 is SVGEGT. Losses at the gene ends were 5 bases for V and 6 bases for J; bases not matched to a gene: 6. The CDR3 consists of 14 residues. The CDR3 region has the DNA TGTGCCAGCAGTGTGACTAGCGCATCCAATGAGCAGTTCTTC. Residues: CASSVTSASNEQFF.

This clonotype showed up just a few times. The gene calls are TRBV28 and TRBJ1-1; TRBD1 matches 8 bases. The ends lost 6 bases at V and 3 bases at J; junction bases unmatched: 15. The CDR3 totals 17 residues. The germline V gene encodes CDR1 MDHEN and CDR2 SYDVKM. The CDR3 reads CASRADQGALRYTEAFF. The CDR3 coding sequence is TGTGCCAGCAGAGCCGATCAGGGGGCGCTTAGGTACACTGAAGCTTTCTTT.

The chain is built from TRBV29-1 and TRBJ2-1; TRBD2 matches 8 bases. Germline-derived CDR1 and CDR2 are SQVTM and ANQGSEA. The CDR3 runs to 13 residues. V trimming: 3 bases; J trimming: 9 bases; junction bases outside the gene matches: 7. The CDR3: CSVDGRGGAEQFF. In DNA form, the CDR3 reads TGCAGCGTTGACGGGAGGGGGGGCGCTGAGCAGTTCTTC.

The chain uses TRBV7-3 and TRBJ1-2; D gene ambiguous. Germline loops: CDR1 SGHTA, CDR2 FQGTGA. With 0 bases removed from V and 8 bases from J, the gap between germline ends came to 10 bases. This CDR3 is built from 13 residues. The CDR3 reads CASSLTAGWGYTF. The CDR3 bases are TGTGCCAGCAGCTTAACCGCCGGGTGGGGCTACACCTTC.

This clonotype was seen a handful of times. This chain uses TRBV6-6 with TRBJ1-5; the D is unclear. Germline V gene data show CDR1 as MNHNY and CDR2 as SVGAGI (reference sequence). Trimming stripped 5 bases from V and 3 bases from J, with 23 bases between. CDR3 length: 18 residues. CDR3 sequence reads: CASSGRRGGMIINQPQHF. The CDR3 DNA reads TGTGCCAGCAGTGGCCGACGGGGTGGAATGATAATCAATCAGCCCCAGCATTTT.

A few counts support this clonotype. V usage is TRBV6-2 or TRBV6-3 and J usage is TRBJ1-6, with D possibly matching TRBD1 (5 bases). V gave up 0 bases and J gave up 8 bases, with 14 bases separating them. This CDR3 region has 16 residues. CDR1 and CDR2 (germline): MNHEY, SVGEGT. The CDR3 sequence: CASSYSRRTSDSPLHF. The CDR3 DNA reads as TGTGCCAGCAGTTACTCGAGACGGACATCGGATTCACCCCTCCACTTT.

J is TRBJ2-7 and V is TRBV12-3 or TRBV12-4; 11 nucleotides align to TRBD2. The ends lost 2 bases at V and 5 bases at J; junction bases unmatched: 14. There are 18 residues in the CDR3. The CDR3 nucleotides read TGTGCCAGCAGTTTATCTAGCGGGAGGCCCCTCGTCGAGAACGAGCAGTACTTC. Its translation is CASSLSSGRPLVENEQYF.

The chain carries TRBV12-3 or TRBV12-4 and TRBJ2-1, with 11 bases fitting TRBD2. The CDR3 sequence is 16 residues long. V shed 4 bases and J 3 bases; nucleotides not matched to a gene: 5. CDR3 amino acids: CASSSQLAGVYNEQFF. As DNA, the CDR3 is TGTGCCAGCAGTTCCCAACTAGCGGGAGTCTACAATGAGCAGTTCTTC.

The chain recombines TRBV4-2 with TRBJ2-3; D remains ambiguous. The CDR3 runs 14 residues. The V and J ends lost 0 bases and 5 bases respectively, with 9 bases between them. CDR1 and CDR2 (germline): LGHNA, YNFKEQ. The CDR3 protein is CASSQEPGLDTQYF. CDR3 sequence (DNA): TGTGCCAGCAGCCAAGAGCCGGGTTTAGATACGCAGTATTTT.

The J gene is TRBJ2-7, the V gene TRBV4-3; 11 bases agree with TRBD2. This CDR3 region has 16 residues. The V and J ends lost 3 bases and 2 bases, in that order; junction bases with no gene match: 6. The germline CDR1 and CDR2 sequences are LGHNA and YSLEER. The CDR3: CASSQQTSGSTYEQYF. Written as DNA, the CDR3 is TGCGCCAGCAGCCAGCAAACTAGCGGGAGTACCTACGAGCAGTACTTC.

This clonotype was seen only a few times. This rearrangement joins TRBV18 to TRBJ2-5; D not certain. This CDR3 spans 13 amino acids. In germline, CDR1 is KGHSH, CDR2 LQKENI. Trimming cost V 6 bases and J 1 base, with 9 bases left between them. CDR3 region: CASSSLGQETQYF. For the CDR3, the DNA is TGTGCCAGCTCGTCTCTGGGCCAAGAGACCCAGTACTTC.

CDR3 DNA: TGTGCCAGCAGCTCCCCGGTACGGGAGGGGGGCTCCTACAATGAGCAGTTCTTC. It specifies CASSSPVREGGSYNEQFF. The V gene is TRBV9, the J gene TRBJ2-1; 8 bases line up with TRBD2. This CDR3 has 18 amino acids. The V segment lost 4 bases and the J segment 0 bases; nucleotides outside the gene matches: 12. Germline loops: CDR1 SGDLS, CDR2 YYNGEE.

Only a few counts were recorded for this clonotype. The rearrangement uses TRBV2 and TRBJ1-1, with D uncertain. The V gene's germline CDR1 is SNHLY and CDR2 FYNNEI. The CDR3 spans 10 residues. V dropped 6 bases and J dropped 6 bases, with 5 bases sitting between them. CDR3 DNA: TGTGCCAGCAGGGGAGCTGAAGCTTTCTTT. The encoded protein is CASRGAEAFF.

This chain uses TRBV20-1 with TRBJ1-5; no clear D. The CDR3 has 16 amino acids. Germline CDR1 is DFQATT and CDR2 is SNEGSKA (reference sequence). V lost 0 bases and J lost 0, with 12 bases in between. The DNA of the CDR3 is TGCAGTGCTAGAGATAGGAGGACGACTAGCAATCAGCCCCAGCATTTT. Translation: CSARDRRTTSNQPQHF.

The rearrangement joins TRBV12-3 or TRBV12-4 to TRBJ1-2; D is possibly TRBD1 (5 bases). This CDR3 is built from 14 residues. V was shortened by 6 bases and J by 4 bases, with 15 bases between the two germline ends. This chain's CDR3 is CASSLRDLGYGYTF. In DNA form, the CDR3 reads TGTGCCAGCAGCTTACGGGACTTGGGCTATGGCTACACCTTC.

This clonotype showed up just a few times. V is TRBV6-2 or TRBV6-3 and J is TRBJ1-2, with a weak D call TRBD1 (6 bases). Trimming took off 6 bases at V and 6 bases at J, with 14 bases between the two ends. This CDR3 comprises 13 residues. Germline assignment: CDR1 MNHEY and CDR2 SVGEGT. The CDR3 sequence: CASSRGGGHGYTF. The CDR3 coding sequence is TGTGCCAGCAGCCGCGGGGGCGGGCATGGCTACACCTTC.